Below are 27 T cell receptor beta chains sequenced from a single sample in a study of blood T cells in healthy people across ages. Sample-barcoded 5' priming and a J-beta primer mix drove a second PCR of about 6 to 12 cycles. TCRdb re-called the 5' RACE reads with MiXCR, one entry per CDR3 protein. This sample has over a million distinct CDR3 sequences, with 42% found just once. The sample consisted of blood. The origin of the receptors is a woman younger than 30 in good health.

The chain is built from TRBV7-2 and TRBJ2-1; 8 bases fit TRBD2. V shed 1 base, J shed 13 bases, and the junction held 6 bases outside the gene matches. This CDR3 has 13 residues. CDR1 is SGHTA, CDR2 FQGNSA, per germline. This CDR3 reads CASSLVVRGGQFF. The DNA for the CDR3 is TGTGCCAGCAGCTTAGTGGTACGGGGGGGCCAGTTCTTC. Variable domain in full (rest from reference TRBV7-2 and TRBJ2-1): GAGVSQSPSNKVTEKGKDVELRCDPISGHTALYWYRQSLGQGLEFLIYFQGNSAPDKSGLPSDRFSAERTGGSVSTLTIQRTQQEDSAVYLCASSLVVRGGQFFGPGTRLTVL.

The V and J genes are TRBV3-1 and TRBJ2-7; D is uncertain. The germline V gene encodes CDR1 LGHDT and CDR2 YNNKEL (reference sequence). Between the trimmed V and J ends, which lost 4 bases and 3 bases, there was a span of 16 bases. The length of the CDR3 is 15 residues. This chain's CDR3 is CASSRVKALGYEQYF. CDR3 nucleotide sequence: TGTGCCAGCAGCCGGGTAAAAGCGTTGGGCTACGAGCAGTACTTC.

The V and J genes are TRBV7-2 and TRBJ1-1; 7 bases align to TRBD1. The trim removed 1 base at V and 2 bases at J, leaving 7 bases unmatched. The CDR3 contains 16 residues. Germline V gene data show CDR1 as SGHTA and CDR2 as FQGNSA. CDR3 region: CASSLGGRQGNTEAFF. DNA for the CDR3: TGTGCCAGCAGCTTAGGGGGCAGACAGGGAAACACTGAAGCTTTCTTT.

This chain links TRBV11-2 with TRBJ2-6; maybe TRBD1 (5 bases). The CDR3 is made up of 17 amino acids. V was shortened by 2 bases and J by 0 bases, with 11 bases between the two germline ends. Germline CDR1 and CDR2: SGHAT and FQNNGV. The CDR3 loop is CASSLRGLSSGANVLTF. The CDR3 coding sequence is TGTGCCAGCAGCTTAAGGGGCCTTAGCTCTGGGGCCAACGTCCTGACTTTC.

The chain links TRBV29-1 to TRBJ2-1; 8 bases are shared with TRBD2. The CDR3 is 15 residues long. In germline, CDR1 is SQVTM, CDR2 ANQGSEA. V lost 1 base and J lost 7; bases outside the gene matches: 9. CDR3 coding DNA: TGCAGCGTTGAAGCCGGGACTAGATTAGTAAATGAGCAGTTCTTC. This codes for CSVEAGTRLVNEQFF.

This rearrangement joins TRBV3-1 to TRBJ2-1; TRBD1 is a possible D gene (6 bases). V was cut by 8 bases and J by 5 bases, with 13 bases left in between. From germline, CDR1 is LGHDT and CDR2 YNNKEL (reference sequence). There are 13 residues in the CDR3. This CDR3 is CASGQGRDNEQFF. CDR3 DNA sequence: TGTGCCAGCGGTCAGGGGCGGGACAATGAGCAGTTCTTC.

The chain is built from TRBV20-1 and TRBJ2-4; no reliable D call. This CDR3 spans 12 amino acids. Germline-derived CDR1 and CDR2 are DFQATT and SNEGSKA (reference sequence). The V end was cut by 6 bases, the J end by 13 bases, with 19 bases between. CDR3 amino acids: CSATSSYNEQYF. Written as DNA, the CDR3 is TGCAGTGCCACGAGCTCCTACAATGAGCAGTACTTC.

V is TRBV27 and J is TRBJ2-7, with a tentative D call TRBD1 (6 bases). V was cut by 6 bases and J by 0 bases, with 15 bases left in between. Germline V gives CDR1 MNHEY, CDR2 SMNVEV (reference sequence). This CDR3 comprises 15 residues. CDR3 sequence reads: CASRQGIESSYEQYF. The DNA for the CDR3 is TGTGCCAGCAGACAGGGAATCGAAAGCTCCTACGAGCAGTACTTC.

This clonotype was observed a few times. This chain connects TRBV6-5 to TRBJ2-7, with 9 positions matching TRBD1. CDR1 MNHEY and CDR2 SVGAGI come from the germline V gene. The CDR3 length is 15 residues. Trimming at V came to 7 bases and at J to 6 bases, leaving 13 bases not matched to a gene. The CDR3 bases are TGTGCCAGCACTCAAACCGGGACAGGGACGGGCGAGCAGTACTTC. It yields the protein CASTQTGTGTGEQYF.

This clonotype turned up a few times. The CDR3 DNA reads TGTGCCACCAGCAGAGAGGTTTATGGGGAGCAGTTCTTC. This gives the protein CATSREVYGEQFF. The chain uses TRBV15 and TRBJ2-1; unclear D gene. Trimming stripped 0 bases from V and 10 bases from J, with 10 bases between. The germline V gene encodes CDR1 LNHNV and CDR2 YYDKDF (reference sequence). This CDR3 comprises 13 residues.

The chain carries TRBV5-1 and TRBJ2-7; weak D call: TRBD1 (6 bases). The CDR3 is 16 residues long. Trimming removed 3 bases at V and 3 bases at J, with 19 bases between. The germline V gene encodes CDR1 SGHRS and CDR2 YFSETQ. CDR3 sequence: CASSSLEGTLNYEQYF. For the CDR3, the DNA is TGCGCCAGCAGCTCGCTTGAGGGGACACTTAACTACGAGCAGTACTTC.

The V gene is TRBV6-5, the J gene TRBJ1-1; 7 bases line up with TRBD1. V shed 0 bases, J shed 4 bases, and the junction held 2 bases outside the gene matches. This CDR3 spans 14 amino acids. Germline CDR1 and CDR2: MNHEY and SVGAGI. For the CDR3, the DNA is TGTGCCAGCAGTTACTCAGGGGGCGTCACTGAAGCTTTCTTT. It yields the protein CASSYSGGVTEAFF.

The table lists this clonotype with a few counts. The chain has TRBV12-3 or TRBV12-4 and TRBJ2-7; 7 bases agree with TRBD1. The CDR3 has 15 amino acids. The V and J ends lost 2 bases and 3 bases, in that order; junction bases with no gene match: 7. CDR3 protein: CASSLSGQPYYEQYF. For the CDR3, the DNA is TGTGCCAGCAGTTTATCGGGACAGCCGTACTACGAGCAGTACTTC.

V usage is TRBV11-2 and J usage is TRBJ2-1; D is possibly TRBD2 (6 bases). From germline, CDR1 is SGHAT and CDR2 FQNNGV. V dropped 3 bases and J dropped 8 bases, with 20 bases sitting between them. The CDR3 has 16 amino acids. The CDR3 spells CASSFFRDSNGDEQFF. The CDR3 DNA follows: TGTGCCAGCAGCTTCTTCCGGGACTCCAACGGCGATGAGCAGTTCTTC. The full variable domain, rest sourced from reference TRBV11-2 and TRBJ2-1, is EAGVAQSPRYKIIEKRQSVAFWCNPISGHATLYWYQQILGQGPKLLIQFQNNGVVDDSQLPKDRFSAERLKGVDSTLKIQPAKLEDSAVYLCASSFFRDSNGDEQFFGPGTRLTVL.

This clonotype was found a few times. This chain uses TRBV3-1 with TRBJ1-2; D may be TRBD1 (6 bases). V lost 4 bases to trimming and J lost 7 bases, with 10 bases between them. The CDR3 has 12 amino acids. From germline, CDR1 is LGHDT and CDR2 YNNKEL (reference sequence). The CDR3 loop is CASSRQGFGYTF. The DNA of the CDR3 is TGTGCCAGCAGCCGCCAGGGGTTTGGCTACACCTTC.

Written as DNA, the CDR3 is TGCGCCAGCAGCTTAAACGGACAGACTTACAATGAGCAGTTCTTC. It encodes CASSLNGQTYNEQFF. The chain recombines TRBV5-1 with TRBJ2-1, with a possible D match to TRBD1 (6 bases). Germline lookup yields CDR1 SGHRS and CDR2 YFSETQ. The V end lost 2 bases, the J end lost 4 bases, and 13 bases lay between the germline ends. The CDR3 spans 15 residues.

The rearrangement uses TRBV28 and TRBJ1-1; D call uncertain. V was shortened by 6 bases and J by 4 bases, with 15 bases between the two germline ends. Germline V gene sequence: CDR1 MDHEN, CDR2 SYDVKM. This CDR3 comprises 14 residues. The CDR3 DNA reads TGTGCCAGCAGCCTCCCGGGCAGCCTCACTGAAGCTTTCTTT. It specifies CASSLPGSLTEAFF.

Written as DNA, the CDR3 is TGTGCCACCAGTGATCTGACTAGCGGGGTATACAATGAGCAGTTCTTC. Translation gives CATSDLTSGVYNEQFF. V usage is TRBV24-1 and J usage is TRBJ2-1; TRBD2 aligns across 11 bases. Per germline, CDR1 KGHDR and CDR2 SFDVKD. CDR3 length: 16 residues. With V trimmed by 3 bases and J by 4 bases, 4 bases remained unmatched.

This clonotype was seen a few times. This chain links TRBV6-6 with TRBJ1-1; D ambiguous. Deletions cut 7 bases from V and 7 bases from J, with 19 bases between. Germline V gene data show CDR1 as MNHNY and CDR2 as SVGAGI (reference sequence). This CDR3 spans 14 amino acids. The CDR3 sequence: CASTQMPGRGEAFF. The CDR3 DNA is TGTGCCAGCACCCAGATGCCAGGCCGCGGTGAAGCTTTCTTT.

V usage is TRBV9 and J usage is TRBJ2-5, with a weak D call TRBD1 (6 bases). The DNA end is more similar to TRBJ2-7, so the J call may be wrong. The CDR3 consists of 15 residues. The V gene's germline CDR1 is SGDLS and CDR2 YYNGEE. The DNA for the CDR3 is TGTGCCAGCAGCGTAGGTGATCCGGGACACTACGAGCAGTACTTC. Amino acid sequence: CASSVGDPGHYEQYF.

This clonotype has more than one count but fewer than ten. The V gene is TRBV5-1, the J gene TRBJ2-3; tentatively, D is TRBD1 or TRBD2 (5 bases each). Germline values: CDR1 SGHRS, CDR2 YFSETQ. Trimming shortened V by 0 bases and J by 5 bases, and 13 bases separated the two germline ends. The CDR3 runs to 15 residues. CDR3 in DNA: TGCGCCAGCAGCTTGGGCCAGGGAGTAGGAGATACGCAGTATTTT. This encodes CASSLGQGVGDTQYF. The entire variable domain, with the rest obtained from reference TRBV5-1 and TRBJ2-3, is as follows: KAGVTQTPRYLIKTRGQQVTLSCSPISGHRSVSWYQQTPGQGLQFLFEYFSETQRNKGNFPGRFSGRQFSNSRSEMNVSTLELGDSALYLCASSLGQGVGDTQYFGPGTRLTVL.

This sequence joins TRBV9 and TRBJ2-6; D remains unclear. This CDR3 has 16 residues. Germline-derived CDR1 and CDR2 are SGDLS and YYNGEE. V shed 0 bases and J shed 1 base, with 8 bases lying between them. As DNA, the CDR3 is TGTGCCAGCAGCGTAGGGCTTCGATCTGGGGCCAACGTCCTGACTTTC. Its translation: CASSVGLRSGANVLTF.

The rearrangement uses TRBV2 and TRBJ2-5; D may be TRBD1 or TRBD2 (5 bases each). This CDR3 region has 14 residues. V gave up 6 bases and J gave up 2 bases, with 13 bases separating them. In germline, CDR1 is SNHLY, CDR2 FYNNEI. CDR3 residues: CASRVGTGQETQYF. CDR3 DNA: TGTGCCAGCAGGGTTGGGACGGGACAAGAGACCCAGTACTTC.

This clonotype appeared once. The gene calls are TRBV30 and TRBJ2-1; 12 bases are shared with TRBD1. Unmatched junction bases numbered 6, after V lost 5 bases and J lost 4 bases. There are 15 residues in the CDR3. CDR1 is GTSNPN and CDR2 is SVGIG in the germline V gene (reference sequence). CDR3 DNA: TGTGCCTGGGGGACAGGGGGCGGCCCATACAATGAGCAGTTCTTC. Protein sequence: CAWGTGGGPYNEQFF.

This chain uses TRBV12-3 or TRBV12-4 with TRBJ2-5, with TRBD1 matching 10 bases. Trimming cost V 6 bases and J 7 bases; bases outside gene matches: 8. The CDR3 consists of 14 residues. CDR3 DNA: TGTGCCAGCAGAACCGGGACAGGGGCTGGGACCCAGTACTTC. It codes for CASRTGTGAGTQYF.

The V call is TRBV21-1, the J call TRBJ2-5; the tabulated D call, TRBD1, remains unverified against the DNA. TRBV21-1 is assigned pseudogene status. This CDR3 contains 15 residues. CDR3 sequence reads: CASPRGDRDQETQYF. CDR3 nucleotide sequence: TGTGCCAGCCCGAGGGGGGACAGGGACCAAGAGACCCAGTACTTC.

J is TRBJ1-5 and V is TRBV2; D is undetermined. The CDR3 length is 14 residues. CDR1 and CDR2 (germline): SNHLY, FYNNEI. The germline V and J ends were trimmed by 2 bases and 4 bases, with 9 bases remaining between them. CDR3: CASSERWMNQPQHF. The CDR3 DNA is TGTGCCAGCAGTGAAAGGTGGATGAATCAGCCCCAGCATTTT.